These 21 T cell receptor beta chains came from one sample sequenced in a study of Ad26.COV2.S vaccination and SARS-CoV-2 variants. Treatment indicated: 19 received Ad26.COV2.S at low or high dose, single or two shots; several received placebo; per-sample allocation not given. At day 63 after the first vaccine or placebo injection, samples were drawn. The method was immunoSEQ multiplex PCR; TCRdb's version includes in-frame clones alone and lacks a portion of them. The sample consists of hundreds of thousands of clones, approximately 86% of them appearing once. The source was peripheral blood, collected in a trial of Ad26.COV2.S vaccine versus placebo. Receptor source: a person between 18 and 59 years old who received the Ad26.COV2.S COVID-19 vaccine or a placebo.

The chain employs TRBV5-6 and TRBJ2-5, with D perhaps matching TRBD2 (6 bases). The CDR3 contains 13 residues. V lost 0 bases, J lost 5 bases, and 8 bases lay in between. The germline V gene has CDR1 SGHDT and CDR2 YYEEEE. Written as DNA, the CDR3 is TGTGCCAGCAGCTTGGTGCGGGACGAGACCCAGTACTTC. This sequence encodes CASSLVRDETQYF.

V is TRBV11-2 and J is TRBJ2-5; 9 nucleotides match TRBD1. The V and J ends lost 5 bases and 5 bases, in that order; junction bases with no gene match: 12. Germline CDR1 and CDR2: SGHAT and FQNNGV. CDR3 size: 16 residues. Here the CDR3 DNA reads TGTGCCAGCAGCCCTCTAGTCCGGACAGGGGTGGAGACCCAGTACTTC. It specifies CASSPLVRTGVETQYF. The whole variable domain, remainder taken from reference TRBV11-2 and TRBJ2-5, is EAGVAQSPRYKIIEKRQSVAFWCNPISGHATLYWYQQILGQGPKLLIQFQNNGVVDDSQLPKDRFSAERLKGVDSTLKIQPAKLEDSAVYLCASSPLVRTGVETQYFGPGTRLLVL.

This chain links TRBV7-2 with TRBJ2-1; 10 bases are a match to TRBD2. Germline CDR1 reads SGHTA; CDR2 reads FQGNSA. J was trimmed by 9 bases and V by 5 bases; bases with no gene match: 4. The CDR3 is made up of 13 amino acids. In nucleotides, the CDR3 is TGTGCCAGCAGCCCAAGACTAGCGGGTGAGCAGTTCTTC. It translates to CASSPRLAGEQFF.

The CDR3 DNA reads TGCGCCAGCAGCCAAGATATGGCGAACACCGGGGAGCTGTTTTTT. Protein: CASSQDMANTGELFF. The chain uses TRBV4-3 and TRBJ2-2; unclear D gene. CDR3 length equals 15 residues. V gave up 0 bases and J gave up 0 bases, with 5 bases separating them. From germline, CDR1 is LGHNA and CDR2 YSLEER.

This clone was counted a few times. The CDR3, as DNA: TGTGCCAGCATCCGATACGACAGGGGACTCTATGGCTACACCTTC. It codes for CASIRYDRGLYGYTF. The chain is built from TRBV6-5 and TRBJ1-2, with 8 bases lining up with TRBD1. The V and J ends lost 7 bases and 4 bases, in that order; junction bases with no gene match: 11. From germline, CDR1 is MNHEY and CDR2 SVGAGI. The CDR3 is 15 amino acids.

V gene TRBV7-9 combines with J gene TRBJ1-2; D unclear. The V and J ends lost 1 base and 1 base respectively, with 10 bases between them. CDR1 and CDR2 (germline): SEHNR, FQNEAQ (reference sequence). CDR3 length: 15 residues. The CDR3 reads CASSLGHGLNYGYTF. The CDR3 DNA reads TGTGCCAGCAGCTTAGGACACGGCCTTAACTATGGCTACACCTTC.

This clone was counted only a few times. The CDR3 DNA follows: TGTGCCAGCAGTGATTCCTACGAGCAGTACTTC. Residues: CASSDSYEQYF. V is TRBV6-1 and J is TRBJ2-7; D unclear. This CDR3 is 11 amino acids long. V was cut by 3 bases and J by 1 base, with 1 base left in between. Germline V gene sequence: CDR1 MNHNS, CDR2 SASEGT.

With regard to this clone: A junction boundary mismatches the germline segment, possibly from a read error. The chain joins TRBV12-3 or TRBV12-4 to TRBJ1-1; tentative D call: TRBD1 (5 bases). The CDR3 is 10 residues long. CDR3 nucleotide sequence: TGTGCCAGCAGTTCCGCCGGGACGGTCTTT. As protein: CASSSAGTVF.

This chain's CDR3 is CASSSMAVIGNEQFF. For the CDR3, the DNA is TGTGCCAGCAGCTCCATGGCCGTGATCGGGAATGAGCAGTTCTTC. This chain joins TRBV7-3 and TRBJ2-1, with D unclear. The CDR3 contains 15 residues. The germline CDR1 and CDR2 sequences are SGHTA and FQGTGA. V was clipped by 4 bases and J by 7 bases, with 17 bases between them.

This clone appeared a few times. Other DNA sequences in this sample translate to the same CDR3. Here the CDR3 reads CASSLSGQPQHF. For the CDR3, the DNA is TGTGCCAGCAGTTTATCTGGGCAGCCCCAGCATTTT. The chain couples TRBV28 to TRBJ1-5, with D unresolved. The CDR3 extends over 12 amino acids. Germline V lookup: CDR1 MDHEN, CDR2 SYDVKM. V lost 1 base and J lost 7, with 5 bases in between.

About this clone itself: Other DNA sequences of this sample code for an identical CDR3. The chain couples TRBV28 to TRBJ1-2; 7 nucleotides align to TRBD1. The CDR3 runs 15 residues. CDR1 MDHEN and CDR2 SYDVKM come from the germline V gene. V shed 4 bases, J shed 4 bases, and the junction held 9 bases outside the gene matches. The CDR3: CASSYSGGLPYGYTF. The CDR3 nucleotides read TGTGCCAGCAGTTATTCAGGGGGTCTACCCTATGGCTACACCTTC.

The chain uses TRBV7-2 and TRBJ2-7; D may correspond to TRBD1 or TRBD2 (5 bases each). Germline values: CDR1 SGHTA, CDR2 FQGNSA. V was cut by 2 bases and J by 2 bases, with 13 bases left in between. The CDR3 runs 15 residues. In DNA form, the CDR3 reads TGTGCCAGCAGCTTAATGGGGGTCGCCCCCTACGAGCAGTACTTC. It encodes CASSLMGVAPYEQYF.

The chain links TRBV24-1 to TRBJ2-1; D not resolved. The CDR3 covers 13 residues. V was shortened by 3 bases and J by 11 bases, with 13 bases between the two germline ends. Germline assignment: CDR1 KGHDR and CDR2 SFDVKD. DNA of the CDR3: TGTGCCACCAGTGATCGCAACCCCCGGAAGCAGTTCTTC. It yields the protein CATSDRNPRKQFF.

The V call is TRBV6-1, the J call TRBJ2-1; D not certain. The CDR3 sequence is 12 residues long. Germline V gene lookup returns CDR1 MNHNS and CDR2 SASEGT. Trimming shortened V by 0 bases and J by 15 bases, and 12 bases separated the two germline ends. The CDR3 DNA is TGTGCCAGCAGTGAAGCGGCTCGCGAGTCGTTCTTC. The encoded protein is CASSEAARESFF.

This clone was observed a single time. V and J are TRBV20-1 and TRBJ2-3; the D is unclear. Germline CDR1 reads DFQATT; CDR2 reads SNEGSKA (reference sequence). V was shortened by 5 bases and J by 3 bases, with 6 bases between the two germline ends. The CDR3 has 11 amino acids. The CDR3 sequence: CSALETDTQYF. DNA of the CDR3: TGCAGTGCTCTGGAGACAGATACGCAGTATTTT.

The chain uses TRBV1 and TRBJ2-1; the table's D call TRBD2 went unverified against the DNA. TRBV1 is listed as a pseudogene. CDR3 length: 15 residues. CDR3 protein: CTSSQDAAVGNEQFF. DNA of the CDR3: TGCACCAGCAGCCAAGACGCAGCGGTCGGGAATGAGCAGTTCTTC.

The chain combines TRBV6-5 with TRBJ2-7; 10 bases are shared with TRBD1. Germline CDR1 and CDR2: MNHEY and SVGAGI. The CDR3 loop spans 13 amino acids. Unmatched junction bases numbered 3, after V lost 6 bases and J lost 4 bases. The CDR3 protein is CASRVDRGYEQYF. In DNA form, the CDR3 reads TGTGCCAGCAGAGTGGACAGGGGGTACGAGCAGTACTTC.

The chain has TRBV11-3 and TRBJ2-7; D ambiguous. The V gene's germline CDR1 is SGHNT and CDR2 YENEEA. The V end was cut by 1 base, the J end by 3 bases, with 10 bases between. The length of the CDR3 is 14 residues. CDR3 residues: CASSLGPGNYEQYF. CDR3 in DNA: TGTGCCAGCAGCTTAGGACCCGGAAACTACGAGCAGTACTTC.

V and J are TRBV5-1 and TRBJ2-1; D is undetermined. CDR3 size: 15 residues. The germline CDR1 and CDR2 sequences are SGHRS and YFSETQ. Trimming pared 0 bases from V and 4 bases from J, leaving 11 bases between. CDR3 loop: CASSLESQSYNEQFF. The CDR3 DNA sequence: TGCGCCAGCAGCTTGGAGTCACAGTCGTACAATGAGCAGTTCTTC.

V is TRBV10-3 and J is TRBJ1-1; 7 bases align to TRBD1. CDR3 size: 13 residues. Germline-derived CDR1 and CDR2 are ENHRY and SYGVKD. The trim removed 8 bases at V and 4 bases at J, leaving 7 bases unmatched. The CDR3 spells CAILEQGGTEAFF. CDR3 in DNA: TGTGCCATCTTAGAGCAGGGGGGCACTGAAGCTTTCTTT.

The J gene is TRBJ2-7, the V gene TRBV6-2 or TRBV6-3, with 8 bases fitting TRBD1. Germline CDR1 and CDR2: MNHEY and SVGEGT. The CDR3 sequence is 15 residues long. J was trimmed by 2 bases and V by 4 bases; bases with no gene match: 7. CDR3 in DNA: TGTGCCAGCAGTTCCCTATGGACAGGGACCTACGAGCAGTACTTC. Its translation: CASSSLWTGTYEQYF.